These 26 T cell receptor beta chains share one sample of origin, sequenced in a study of siplizumab effects on memory and regulatory T cells. Some clones are missing from TCRdb's copy, which holds only in-frame ones; the method was immunoSEQ multiplex PCR. The table includes roughly 100,000 clones, 90% to 95% detected once. Source material: CD4+ T cells sorted from blood. These receptors were collected from a human donor in good health.

The rearrangement joins TRBV30 to TRBJ1-1; D gene uncertain. CDR1 and CDR2 (germline): GTSNPN, SVGIG (reference sequence). The CDR3 is 15 amino acids. V lost 0 bases and J lost 2, with 13 bases in between. CDR3: CAWSVFGTANTEAFF. CDR3 coding DNA: TGTGCCTGGAGTGTTTTCGGTACAGCCAACACTGAAGCTTTCTTT.

The V and J genes are TRBV21-1 and TRBJ1-1; whether TRBD1, the table's D call, matches the DNA was not checked. TRBV21-1 is recorded as a pseudogene. The CDR3 has 14 amino acids. The CDR3 here is CASSKVGTNTEAFF. Written as DNA, the CDR3 is TGTGCCAGCAGCAAAGTTGGGACAAACACTGAAGCTTTCTTT.

The V gene is TRBV30, the J gene TRBJ2-7; unclear D gene. CDR1 and CDR2 from the germline V gene are GTSNPN and SVGIG (reference sequence). V was pared by 4 bases and J by 6 bases, with 10 bases between. CDR3 size: 11 residues. CDR3 in amino acids: CAWKGFGEQYF. The CDR3 nucleotides are TGTGCCTGGAAAGGGTTTGGCGAGCAGTACTTC. The whole variable domain, remainder taken from reference TRBV30 and TRBJ2-7, is SQTIHQWPATLVQPVGSPLSLECTVEGTSNPNLYWYRQAAGRGLQLLFYSVGIGQISSEVPQNLSASRPQDRQFILSSKKLLLSDSGFYLCAWKGFGEQYFGPGTRLTVT.

The rearrangement joins TRBV7-2 to TRBJ2-2, with D perhaps TRBD1 (5 bases). This CDR3 is built from 14 residues. Germline loops: CDR1 SGHTA, CDR2 FQGNSA. V gave up 2 bases and J gave up 7 bases, with 11 bases separating them. Written as DNA, the CDR3 is TGTGCCAGCAGCTTACGACAGCGTGGCGGGGAGCTGTTTTTT. Translation: CASSLRQRGGELFF.

Here the CDR3 reads CASSGSGRAEDTQYF. The CDR3 DNA is TGCGCCAGCAGCGGTAGCGGGAGGGCCGAAGATACGCAGTATTTT. This sequence joins TRBV5-1 and TRBJ2-3; TRBD2 matches at 11 bases. Trimming took 4 bases from V and 5 from J; bases not matched to a gene: 6. This CDR3 has 15 amino acids. Per germline, CDR1 SGHRS and CDR2 YFSETQ. The full variable domain, rest sourced from reference TRBV5-1 and TRBJ2-3, is KAGVTQTPRYLIKTRGQQVTLSCSPISGHRSVSWYQQTPGQGLQFLFEYFSETQRNKGNFPGRFSGRQFSNSRSEMNVSTLELGDSALYLCASSGSGRAEDTQYFGPGTRLTVL.

The V gene is TRBV7-9, the J gene TRBJ1-2, with D possibly being TRBD1 (5 bases). The V gene lost 5 bases and the J gene lost 3 bases, with 16 bases spanning the gap. Germline V gene sequence: CDR1 SEHNR, CDR2 FQNEAQ (reference sequence). The CDR3 runs to 15 residues. For the CDR3, the DNA is TGTGCCAGCAGCCCCTCCGAGGGCAGGGACTATGGCTACACCTTC. Protein sequence: CASSPSEGRDYGYTF.

This clone has just one count. The chain couples TRBV11-3 to TRBJ2-5, with 10 bases matching TRBD2. There are 16 residues in the CDR3. V trimming: 1 base; J trimming: 3 bases; junction bases outside the gene matches: 5. CDR1 is SGHNT, CDR2 YENEEA, per germline. CDR3: CASSLGSSGGKETQYF. The CDR3 DNA reads TGTGCCAGCAGCTTAGGATCTAGCGGGGGAAAAGAGACCCAGTACTTC.

The chain carries TRBV6-5 and TRBJ1-1; possible D gene TRBD1, 5 bases. Between the trimmed V and J ends, which lost 11 bases and 3 bases, there was a span of 13 bases. Germline assignment: CDR1 MNHEY and CDR2 SVGAGI. This CDR3 region has 12 residues. The CDR3: CAARRGDTEAFF. DNA for the CDR3: TGTGCCGCCCGAAGGGGAGACACTGAAGCTTTCTTT.

For the CDR3, the DNA is TGTGCCAGCACCCCCGGGCGGGGGGTCACAGATACGCAGTATTTT. Protein product: CASTPGRGVTDTQYF. The J gene is TRBJ2-3, the V gene TRBV18; 8 positions agree with TRBD2. There are 15 residues in the CDR3. The germline V gene encodes CDR1 KGHSH and CDR2 LQKENI. V shed 8 bases and J 2 bases; nucleotides not matched to a gene: 9.

CDR3 sequence (DNA): TGCGCCAGCAGCGGGACAGGAGTGGGAGAGCAGTACTTC. Its translation: CASSGTGVGEQYF. This chain joins TRBV10-1 and TRBJ2-7, with 8 bases aligning to TRBD1. Trimming took 6 bases from V and 7 from J; bases not matched to a gene: 8. This CDR3 is built from 13 residues. Per germline, CDR1 WNHNN and CDR2 SYGVQD (reference sequence).

The chain recombines TRBV6-6 with TRBJ1-5; D not resolved. Germline V gene data show CDR1 as MNHNY and CDR2 as SVGAGI (reference sequence). CDR3 length equals 13 residues. The germline V and J ends were trimmed by 7 bases and 5 bases, with 12 bases remaining between them. The DNA for the CDR3 is TGTGCCAGCAATCTCCAGGAGGATCAGCCCCAGCATTTT. Its protein product is CASNLQEDQPQHF.

The chain carries TRBV7-8 and TRBJ2-5, with D maybe TRBD1 (5 bases). CDR1 is SGHVS, CDR2 FQNEAQ, per germline. The CDR3 sequence is 14 residues long. V lost 2 bases to trimming and J lost 0 bases, with 7 bases between them. The CDR3 DNA reads TGTGCCAGCAGCTTACAGGGCTACCAAGAGACCCAGTACTTC. Translated: CASSLQGYQETQYF. Full variable domain (rest looked up from reference TRBV7-8 and TRBJ2-5): GAGVSQSPRYKVAKRGQDVALRCDPISGHVSLFWYQQALGQGPEFLTYFQNEAQLDKSGLPSDRFFAERPEGSVSTLKIQRTQQEDSAVYLCASSLQGYQETQYFGPGTRLLVL.

The gene calls are TRBV6-1 and TRBJ1-5; D is uncertain. This CDR3 spans 19 amino acids. CDR1 and CDR2 (germline): MNHNS, SASEGT. Deletions cut 4 bases from V and 2 bases from J, with 24 bases between. CDR3 protein: CASSGALGGIGVGNQPQHF. For the CDR3, the DNA is TGTGCCAGCAGTGGGGCACTGGGCGGGATTGGGGTTGGCAATCAGCCCCAGCATTTT.

This chain joins TRBV4-2 and TRBJ1-4; D is ambiguous. This CDR3 is 15 amino acids long. V was pared by 0 bases and J by 4 bases, with 9 bases between. From germline, CDR1 is LGHNA and CDR2 YNFKEQ. The CDR3 protein is CASSQERRSNEKLFF. The CDR3 nucleotides read TGTGCCAGCAGCCAAGAACGGCGCAGTAATGAAAAACTGTTTTTT.

This chain joins TRBV6-5 and TRBJ2-7; D may match TRBD1 or TRBD2 (5 bases each). In germline, CDR1 is MNHEY, CDR2 SVGAGI. The CDR3 extends over 14 amino acids. V was trimmed by 6 bases and J by 2 bases, leaving 14 bases between them. The CDR3, as DNA: TGTGCCAGCAGCCTCCGGGACGGGCCCTACGAGCAGTACTTC. The encoded protein is CASSLRDGPYEQYF.

This rearrangement joins TRBV19 to TRBJ1-5; tentative D call: TRBD1 (5 bases). The CDR3 sequence is 15 residues long. Trimming took off 3 bases at V and 7 bases at J, with 16 bases between the two ends. Germline V gene data show CDR1 as LNHDA and CDR2 as SQIVND (reference sequence). This chain's CDR3 is CASSMYEQGVQPQHF. The CDR3 region has the DNA TGTGCCAGTAGTATGTATGAGCAGGGCGTGCAGCCCCAGCATTTT.

The V gene is TRBV11-2, the J gene TRBJ1-2; 9 positions agree with TRBD1. The germline gives CDR1 SGHAT, CDR2 FQNNGV. The CDR3 extends over 16 amino acids. The V segment lost 4 bases and the J segment 0 bases; nucleotides outside the gene matches: 6. In DNA form, the CDR3 reads TGTGCCAGCAGCTCGCCGGGACAGGGTCCTAACTATGGCTACACCTTC. Its protein is CASSSPGQGPNYGYTF.

The V gene is TRBV10-3, the J gene TRBJ2-1; tentative D call: TRBD2 (5 bases). The CDR3 consists of 13 residues. Germline V CDR1 and CDR2: ENHRY, SYGVKD. Trimming took off 8 bases at V and 8 bases at J, with 16 bases between the two ends. The CDR3 nucleotides read TGTGCCATCCGAGGCGAGGGCAGCGATGAGCAGTTCTTC. Translated: CAIRGEGSDEQFF.

This chain joins TRBV2 and TRBJ1-1, with 7 bases that match TRBD1. V was pared by 1 base and J by 4 bases, with 3 bases of the junction left unmatched. This CDR3 region has 14 residues. The germline V gene has CDR1 SNHLY and CDR2 FYNNEI. Here the CDR3 reads CASSEEGASTEAFF. The CDR3 nucleotides read TGTGCCAGCAGTGAAGAGGGGGCTAGCACTGAAGCTTTCTTT.

The chain is built from TRBV7-2 and TRBJ1-2; 9 positions match TRBD1. The CDR3 contains 16 residues. Germline CDR1 SGHTA, CDR2 FQGNSA. V dropped 1 base and J dropped 2; count of bases not matched to a gene: 5. The CDR3 coding sequence is TGTGCCAGCAGCTTAGTACAGGGGGCGGCGAACTATGGCTACACCTTC. Amino acid sequence: CASSLVQGAANYGYTF.

The chain carries TRBV5-6 and TRBJ1-2; 9 bases map to TRBD1. The V segment lost 5 bases and the J segment 7 bases; nucleotides outside the gene matches: 9. Per germline, CDR1 SGHDT and CDR2 YYEEEE. The CDR3 runs 14 residues. As DNA, the CDR3 is TGTGCCAGCAGTACTCCGGGACAGGGTTTTGGCTACACCTTC. Protein: CASSTPGQGFGYTF.

The chain has TRBV5-6 and TRBJ1-1, with D unclear. V lost 0 bases to trimming and J lost 4 bases, with 10 bases between them. The germline V gene encodes CDR1 SGHDT and CDR2 YYEEEE. The CDR3 has 14 residues. The CDR3 DNA is TGTGCCAGCAGCTTGGACGGAGGCGGCACTGAAGCTTTCTTT. Translating it yields CASSLDGGGTEAFF.

As concerns this clone: Other DNA sequences within the sample encode an identical CDR3. The genes are TRBV5-4 and TRBJ2-5; 13 nucleotides agree with TRBD2. CDR1 and CDR2 (germline): SGHNT, YYREEE (reference sequence). Unmatched junction bases numbered 5, after V lost 4 bases and J lost 5 bases. The CDR3 is 15 residues long. Written as DNA, the CDR3 is TGTGCCAGCAGCCCAGGACTAGCGGGGGTTGAGACCCAGTACTTC. Amino acids: CASSPGLAGVETQYF.

The chain uses TRBV30 and TRBJ1-1; 7 bases agree with TRBD1. This CDR3 has 11 residues. J gave up 7 bases and V 4 bases, and 3 bases lay outside the gene matches. The germline V gene encodes CDR1 GTSNPN and CDR2 SVGIG (reference sequence). The CDR3 loop is CAWIWTGEAFF. Here the CDR3 DNA reads TGTGCCTGGATCTGGACAGGTGAAGCTTTCTTT.

This clone turned up a few times. The chain recombines TRBV19 with TRBJ2-7; maybe TRBD1 (6 bases). Germline V lookup: CDR1 LNHDA, CDR2 SQIVND (reference sequence). V shed 7 bases and J shed 1 base, with 17 bases lying between them. This CDR3 has 15 amino acids. CDR3 residues: CASTRTGQGSYEQYF. The CDR3 bases are TGTGCCAGTACCAGAACCGGCCAGGGGTCCTACGAGCAGTACTTC.

The gene calls are TRBV19 and TRBJ2-2; either TRBD1 or TRBD2 may supply D (6 bases each). The V gene lost 4 bases and the J gene lost 1 base, with 16 bases spanning the gap. From germline, CDR1 is LNHDA and CDR2 SQIVND (reference sequence). The CDR3 runs 17 residues. The CDR3 DNA reads TGTGCCAGTAGTACCGGAAGGGGGGCTGGGAACACCGGGGAGCTGTTTTTT. It is translated as CASSTGRGAGNTGELFF.